Following are 31 T cell receptor beta chains from one sample sequenced in a study of STAT3 mutations in large granular lymphocyte leukemia. Their cognate antigens are unknown. Study results and limitations: Every T-cell large granular lymphocyte leukemia patient had at least one immunodominant TCR beta clonotype.

Data came from immunoSEQ multiplex PCR; TCRdb stores just in-frame clones and leaves some out. The profile covers about 24,000 clones, with 85% to 95% appearing a single time and more than 6% taken by the ten largest. Sample: peripheral blood mononuclear cells. Every receptor here comes from a man aged 35-49 years with T-cell large granular lymphocyte leukemia. Some clones in this sample may be carry-over from other donors' samples.

This chain uses TRBV6-1 with TRBJ1-1, with D perhaps matching TRBD1 (5 bases). The CDR3 length is 12 residues. V lost 6 bases and J 6 bases, leaving 11 bases between the germline ends. Looked up from germline, CDR1 is MNHNS and CDR2 is SASEGT. CDR3 in DNA: TGTGCCAGCAGGATTCTGGGACCTGAAGCTTTCTTT. Translated: CASRILGPEAFF.

The rearrangement uses TRBV6-5 and TRBJ2-1; no firm D call. The V and J ends lost 0 bases and 10 bases respectively, with 10 bases between them. Germline-derived CDR1 and CDR2 are MNHEY and SVGAGI. The CDR3 is 13 amino acids. CDR3 nucleotide sequence: TGTGCCAGCAGTTACTCGATGGAACAGGAGCAGTTCTTC. It encodes CASSYSMEQEQFF.

This rearrangement joins TRBV14 to TRBJ1-5; D gene ambiguous. The CDR3 is 14 residues long. The V gene's germline CDR1 is SGHDN and CDR2 FVKESK. Between the trimmed V and J ends, which lost 5 bases and 5 bases, there was a span of 13 bases. The CDR3 sequence is CASSGGLGDQPQHF. The CDR3 nucleotides are TGTGCCAGCAGCGGCGGACTGGGCGATCAGCCCCAGCATTTT.

In this sample, this clone turned up once. The chain is built from TRBV13 and TRBJ2-7; TRBD2 might be the D (7 bases). The length of the CDR3 is 16 residues. Germline CDR1 PRHDT, CDR2 FYEKMQ (reference sequence). Trimming stripped 5 bases from V and 8 bases from J, with 25 bases between. As DNA, the CDR3 is TGTGCCAGCAGCCCAAGGGTGGGGGGGACAAGTATCAAGCAGTACTTC. As protein: CASSPRVGGTSIKQYF. The entire variable domain, with the rest obtained from reference TRBV13 and TRBJ2-7, is as follows: AAGVIQSPRHLIKEKRETATLKCYPIPRHDTVYWYQQGPGQDPQFLISFYEKMQSDKGSIPDRFSAQQFSDYHSELNMSSLELGDSALYFCASSPRVGGTSIKQYFGPGTRLTVT.

J is TRBJ2-7 and V is TRBV9; D may be TRBD2 (6 bases). Between the trimmed V and J ends, which lost 4 bases and 2 bases, there was a span of 19 bases. The CDR3 runs 16 residues. The germline V gene encodes CDR1 SGDLS and CDR2 YYNGEE. CDR3 protein: CASSPAGRSLAYEQYF. The CDR3 nucleotides read TGTGCCAGCAGCCCAGCGGGCAGAAGCTTGGCCTACGAGCAGTACTTC.

The chain recombines TRBV27 with TRBJ1-4; 12 bases are shared with TRBD1. CDR1 is MNHEY and CDR2 is SMNVEV in the germline V gene (reference sequence). With V trimmed by 4 bases and J by 7 bases, 10 bases remained unmatched. This CDR3 is built from 17 residues. This CDR3 reads CASSSPGQGAVGEKLFF. The CDR3 DNA follows: TGTGCCAGCAGTTCTCCGGGACAGGGGGCGGTAGGTGAAAAACTGTTTTTT.

This clone showed up just once. The V and J genes are TRBV5-1 and TRBJ2-7; D may be TRBD1 (5 bases). Germline CDR1 and CDR2: SGHRS and YFSETQ. The CDR3 has 16 amino acids. Trimming stripped 0 bases from V and 0 bases from J, with 13 bases between. The CDR3 sequence is CASSLASHRSSYEQYF. Here the CDR3 DNA reads TGCGCCAGCAGCTTGGCCAGCCACAGGAGCTCCTACGAGCAGTACTTC.

V gene TRBV5-4 combines with J gene TRBJ2-7; maybe TRBD2 (7 bases). The V gene's germline CDR1 is SGHNT and CDR2 YYREEE (reference sequence). Trimming took off 4 bases at V and 0 bases at J, with 14 bases between the two ends. The CDR3 runs to 15 residues. CDR3 coding DNA: TGTGCCAGCAGCGGGGTGGCGGGGGCCTCCTACGAGCAGTACTTC. This codes for CASSGVAGASYEQYF.

This rearrangement joins TRBV5-1 to TRBJ1-1; D remains ambiguous. The CDR3 sequence is 14 residues long. V was trimmed by 3 bases and J by 1 base, leaving 10 bases between them. In germline, CDR1 is SGHRS, CDR2 YFSETQ. The DNA of the CDR3 is TGCGCCAGCAGCTGGGAGACGGGGAACACTGAAGCTTTCTTT. Translation gives CASSWETGNTEAFF.

The genes are TRBV4-3 and TRBJ1-2; perhaps TRBD1 as D (5 bases). Germline lookup yields CDR1 LGHNA and CDR2 YSLEER. V was pared by 1 base and J by 3 bases, with 27 bases between. The CDR3 spans 20 residues. The CDR3 DNA is TGCGCCAGCAGCCAAGTCTGGGGTCCCACAGGAGGGTACGTGGACTATGGCTACACCTTC. This translates into CASSQVWGPTGGYVDYGYTF.

This clone was seen a single time. The rearrangement links TRBV18 to TRBJ2-2; TRBD2 might be the D (6 bases). The germline gives CDR1 KGHSH, CDR2 LQKENI. Trimming shortened V by 1 base and J by 2 bases, and 11 bases separated the two germline ends. The CDR3 extends over 16 amino acids. CDR3 amino acids: CASSPQKGGNTGELFF. Here the CDR3 DNA reads TGTGCCAGCTCACCACAAAAGGGAGGCAACACCGGGGAGCTGTTTTTT. The full variable domain, its missing parts supplied by reference TRBV18 and TRBJ2-2, is NAGVMQNPRHLVRRRGQEARLRCSPMKGHSHVYWYRQLPEEGLKFMVYLQKENIIDESGMPKERFSAEFPKEGPSILRIQQVVRGDSAAYFCASSPQKGGNTGELFFGEGSRLTVL.

This chain joins TRBV15 and TRBJ2-7; the D call may be TRBD1 or TRBD2 (5 bases each). The CDR3 contains 13 residues. Germline CDR1 is LNHNV and CDR2 is YYDKDF (reference sequence). Trimming took off 0 bases at V and 7 bases at J, with 10 bases between the two ends. The CDR3 bases are TGTGCCACCAGCAGAGACCGAGGGGAGGAGCAGTACTTC. It is translated as CATSRDRGEEQYF.

The rearrangement joins TRBV6-5 to TRBJ1-6; possibly TRBD1 for D (5 bases). There are 15 residues in the CDR3. Germline-derived CDR1 and CDR2 are MNHEY and SVGAGI. V was cut by 6 bases and J by 7 bases, with 16 bases left in between. CDR3 nucleotide sequence: TGTGCCAGCAGATTTCAGGGAGGTTGGAATTCACCCCTCCACTTT. It is translated as CASRFQGGWNSPLHF.

CDR3 coding DNA: TGTGCCAGCAGCACCGACGGGGTCGAGCAGTACTTC. It encodes CASSTDGVEQYF. J is TRBJ2-7 and V is TRBV7-9, with D tentatively TRBD2 (5 bases). This CDR3 region has 12 residues. V was shortened by 5 bases and J by 6 bases, with 11 bases between the two germline ends. The V gene's germline CDR1 is SEHNR and CDR2 FQNEAQ (reference sequence).

The chain recombines TRBV7-9 with TRBJ2-7; D possibly corresponds to TRBD2 (6 bases). V shed 5 bases and J shed 3 bases, with 8 bases lying between them. The germline V gene has CDR1 SEHNR and CDR2 FQNEAQ (reference sequence). The CDR3 is 12 amino acids. CDR3 loop: CASSPTSYEQYF. The CDR3 region has the DNA TGTGCCAGCAGCCCGACTAGCTACGAGCAGTACTTC.

The CDR3 is CASSLGYGDKTQYF. The CDR3 DNA reads TGTGCCAGCAGCCTAGGTTACGGGGATAAGACCCAGTACTTC. This chain connects TRBV7-9 to TRBJ2-5; D possibly corresponds to TRBD2 (5 bases). The germline V and J ends were trimmed by 5 bases and 6 bases, with 16 bases remaining between them. CDR3 size: 14 residues. Germline lookup yields CDR1 SEHNR and CDR2 FQNEAQ (reference sequence).

DNA of the CDR3: TGTGCCTGGAATGGGGGGCTCGCTGAAGCTTTCTTT. This gives the protein CAWNGGLAEAFF. The rearrangement joins TRBV30 to TRBJ1-1; perhaps TRBD1 as D (6 bases). Germline V lookup: CDR1 GTSNPN, CDR2 SVGIG (reference sequence). CDR3 size: 12 residues. Trimming cost V 4 bases and J 6 bases, with 12 bases left between them.

V is TRBV28 and J is TRBJ1-2; D gene unclear. The CDR3 contains 13 residues. The germline V gene has CDR1 MDHEN and CDR2 SYDVKM. V lost 5 bases and J lost 1, with 8 bases in between. The CDR3 bases are TGTGCCAGCAGTACCGACATTAACTATGGCTACACCTTC. Translating gives CASSTDINYGYTF.

V gene TRBV15 combines with J gene TRBJ1-5; no firm D call. Trimming took 3 bases from V and 5 from J, leaving 8 bases between them. The germline CDR1 and CDR2 sequences are LNHNV and YYDKDF (reference sequence). The CDR3 length is 13 residues. The CDR3 region is CATSSGVDQPQHF. The DNA of the CDR3 is TGTGCCACCAGCAGCGGAGTAGATCAGCCCCAGCATTTT.

This clone was seen once. The chain joins TRBV7-3 to TRBJ1-2; 9 nucleotides match TRBD1. Trimming at V came to 3 bases and at J to 10 bases, leaving 6 bases not matched to a gene. Germline values: CDR1 SGHTA, CDR2 FQGTGA. The CDR3 consists of 13 residues. The CDR3 DNA sequence: TGTGCCAGCAGCTTTATGGGGACAGGGCTCTACACCTTC. The encoded protein is CASSFMGTGLYTF.

The chain recombines TRBV6-1 with TRBJ1-4, with D possibly TRBD1 on 6 matching bases. The germline V and J ends were trimmed by 2 bases and 8 bases, with 12 bases remaining between them. Germline lookup yields CDR1 MNHNS and CDR2 SASEGT. CDR3 size: 14 residues. CDR3: CASSENLGGEKLFF. CDR3 coding DNA: TGTGCCAGCAGTGAAAATCTGGGGGGCGAAAAACTGTTTTTT.

The chain uses TRBV4-3 and TRBJ1-6; no clear D. V dropped 0 bases and J dropped 10 bases, with 16 bases sitting between them. The CDR3 has 16 residues. CDR1 LGHNA and CDR2 YSLEER come from the germline V gene. The CDR3 here is CASSQDQNGIQSPLHF. The DNA for the CDR3 is TGCGCCAGCAGCCAAGATCAGAACGGAATCCAATCACCCCTCCACTTT.

V usage is TRBV18 and J usage is TRBJ1-2; 9 bases line up with TRBD1. The V and J ends lost 5 bases and 3 bases, in that order; junction bases with no gene match: 4. The V gene's germline CDR1 is KGHSH and CDR2 LQKENI. The CDR3 has 14 amino acids. CDR3 region: CASSGDREDYGYTF. The DNA for the CDR3 is TGTGCCAGCTCAGGGGACAGGGAAGACTATGGCTACACCTTC.

The chain carries TRBV27 and TRBJ2-5, with 13 positions matching TRBD2. This CDR3 has 15 residues. V lost 6 bases to trimming and J lost 7 bases; unmatched junction nucleotides: 8. Germline V gives CDR1 MNHEY, CDR2 SMNVEV (reference sequence). Written as DNA, the CDR3 is TGTGCCAGCAGCGGGACTAGCGGGGTAGTAGGGACCCAGTACTTC. Its protein product is CASSGTSGVVGTQYF.

The V and J genes are TRBV5-5 and TRBJ1-5, with D possibly matching TRBD1 (6 bases). The V gene's germline CDR1 is SGHKS and CDR2 YYEKEE (reference sequence). The length of the CDR3 is 15 residues. The germline V and J ends were trimmed by 2 bases and 2 bases, with 11 bases remaining between them. The CDR3 DNA follows: TGTGCCAGCAGCTTTAGGGGGGGAGGCAATCAGCCCCAGCATTTT. Protein product: CASSFRGGGNQPQHF.

The chain couples TRBV28 to TRBJ1-4; D remains unclear. There are 11 residues in the CDR3. V dropped 1 base and J dropped 11 bases, with 5 bases sitting between them. Per germline, CDR1 MDHEN and CDR2 SYDVKM. The CDR3 DNA is TGTGCCAGCAGTTTATTCGGGAAACTGTTTTTT. This codes for CASSLFGKLFF.

CDR3 sequence: CASSLSGPGNEQYF. The CDR3 DNA reads TGCGCCAGCAGCTTGTCAGGCCCCGGGAACGAGCAGTACTTC. The genes are TRBV5-1 and TRBJ2-7; D is possibly TRBD2 (5 bases). The CDR3 spans 14 residues. Deletions cut 1 base from V and 5 bases from J, with 13 bases between. Germline CDR1 is SGHRS and CDR2 is YFSETQ.

This clone was found once. The chain carries TRBV5-6 and TRBJ1-5; D gene ambiguous. The CDR3 consists of 14 residues. Trimming took off 4 bases at V and 4 bases at J, with 12 bases between the two ends. Germline values: CDR1 SGHDT, CDR2 YYEEEE. The CDR3 bases are TGTGCCAGCAGCCACAGCGCGCAGAATCAGCCCCAGCATTTT. Translating it yields CASSHSAQNQPQHF.

The V call is TRBV6-5, the J call TRBJ2-7, with 8 bases lining up with TRBD1. The CDR3 runs to 14 residues. Trimming removed 6 bases from V and 2 bases from J; junction bases left unmatched: 6. CDR1 and CDR2 (germline): MNHEY, SVGAGI. The CDR3 here is CASRRGQGTYEQYF. DNA of the CDR3: TGTGCCAGCAGGCGAGGACAGGGAACCTACGAGCAGTACTTC.

CDR3 bases: TGCGCCAGCAGCTTGTCTAGGGACTATGGCTACACCTTC. Protein sequence: CASSLSRDYGYTF. J is TRBJ1-2 and V is TRBV5-1; D is uncertain. The CDR3 sequence is 13 residues long. The V gene's germline CDR1 is SGHRS and CDR2 YFSETQ. V lost 1 base to trimming and J lost 3 bases, with 7 bases between them.

The chain recombines TRBV5-4 with TRBJ1-2; possible D gene TRBD1, 5 bases. The CDR3 is 13 residues long. The V gene's germline CDR1 is SGHNT and CDR2 YYREEE (reference sequence). V was clipped by 4 bases and J by 8 bases, with 15 bases between them. This CDR3 reads CASSPGTNGGYTF. The CDR3 DNA is TGTGCCAGCAGCCCCGGGACTAACGGGGGCTACACCTTC.